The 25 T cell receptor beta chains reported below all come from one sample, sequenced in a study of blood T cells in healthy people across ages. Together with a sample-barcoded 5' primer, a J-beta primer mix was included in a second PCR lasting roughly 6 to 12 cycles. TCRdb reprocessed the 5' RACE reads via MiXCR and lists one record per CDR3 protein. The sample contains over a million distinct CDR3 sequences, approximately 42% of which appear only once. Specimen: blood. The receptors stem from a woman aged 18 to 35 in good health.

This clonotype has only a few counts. DNA of the CDR3: TGTGCCAGCAGTCTCGGGGGGACTCAGTACAATGAGCAGTTCTTC. Amino acid sequence: CASSLGGTQYNEQFF. The rearrangement links TRBV2 to TRBJ2-1; 7 bases match TRBD2. The V gene end was trimmed by 5 bases and the J gene end by 4 bases; junction bases not matched to a gene: 8. Germline CDR1 reads SNHLY; CDR2 reads FYNNEI. The CDR3 loop spans 15 amino acids.

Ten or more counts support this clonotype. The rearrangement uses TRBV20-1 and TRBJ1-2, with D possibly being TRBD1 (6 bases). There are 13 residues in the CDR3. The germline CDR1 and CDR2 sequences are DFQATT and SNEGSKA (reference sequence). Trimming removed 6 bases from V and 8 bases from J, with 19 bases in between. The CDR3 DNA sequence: TGCAGTGCCCCCGTGCCGGGGGCGAGGGGCTACACCTTC. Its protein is CSAPVPGARGYTF.

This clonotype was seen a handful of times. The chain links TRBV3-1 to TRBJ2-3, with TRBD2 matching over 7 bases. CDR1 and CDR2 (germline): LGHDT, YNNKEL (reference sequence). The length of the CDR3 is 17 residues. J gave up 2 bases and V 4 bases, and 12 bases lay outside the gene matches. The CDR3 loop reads CASSPVKGGSDTDTQYF. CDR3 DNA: TGTGCCAGCAGCCCCGTAAAGGGCGGGAGTGACACAGATACGCAGTATTTT.

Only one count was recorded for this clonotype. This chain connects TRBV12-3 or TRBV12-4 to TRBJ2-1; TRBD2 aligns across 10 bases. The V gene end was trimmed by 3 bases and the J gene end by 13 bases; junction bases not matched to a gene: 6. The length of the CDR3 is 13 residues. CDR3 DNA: TGTGCCAGCAGTTTTAAAGCGGGAGGGAGTCAGTTCTTC. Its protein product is CASSFKAGGSQFF.

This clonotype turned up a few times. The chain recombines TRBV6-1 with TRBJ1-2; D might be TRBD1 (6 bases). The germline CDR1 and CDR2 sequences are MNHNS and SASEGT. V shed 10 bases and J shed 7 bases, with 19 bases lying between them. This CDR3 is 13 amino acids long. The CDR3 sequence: CATPPQGAGGYTF. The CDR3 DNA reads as TGTGCCACCCCACCACAGGGAGCCGGTGGCTACACCTTC.

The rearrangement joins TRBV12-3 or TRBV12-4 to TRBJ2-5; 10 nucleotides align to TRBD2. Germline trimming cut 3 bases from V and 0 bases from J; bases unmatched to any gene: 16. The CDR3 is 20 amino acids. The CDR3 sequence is CASSFVLPLAGREYQETQYF. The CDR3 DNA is TGTGCCAGCAGTTTCGTTCTTCCACTAGCGGGGAGGGAGTACCAAGAGACCCAGTACTTC.

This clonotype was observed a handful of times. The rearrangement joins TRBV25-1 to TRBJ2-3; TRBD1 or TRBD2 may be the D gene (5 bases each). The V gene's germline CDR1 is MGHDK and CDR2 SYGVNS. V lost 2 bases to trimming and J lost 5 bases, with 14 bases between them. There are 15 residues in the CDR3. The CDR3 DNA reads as TGTGCCAGCAGTGAAAAGGGGCGAGGGAGAGATACGCAGTATTTT. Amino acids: CASSEKGRGRDTQYF.

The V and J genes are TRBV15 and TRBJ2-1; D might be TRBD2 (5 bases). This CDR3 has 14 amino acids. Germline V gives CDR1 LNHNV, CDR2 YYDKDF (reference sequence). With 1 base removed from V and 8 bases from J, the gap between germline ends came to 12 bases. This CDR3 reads CATSRAVLEDEQFF. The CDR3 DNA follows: TGTGCCACCAGCAGAGCTGTCCTGGAGGATGAGCAGTTCTTC.

The CDR3 protein is CASSFLSGRTDTQYF. CDR3 DNA sequence: TGTGCCAGCAGCTTCCTTAGCGGGAGGACAGATACGCAGTATTTT. The J gene is TRBJ2-3, the V gene TRBV7-2, with 10 bases lining up with TRBD2. The germline CDR1 and CDR2 sequences are SGHTA and FQGNSA. J gave up 3 bases and V 3 bases, and 3 bases lay outside the gene matches. CDR3 size: 15 residues.

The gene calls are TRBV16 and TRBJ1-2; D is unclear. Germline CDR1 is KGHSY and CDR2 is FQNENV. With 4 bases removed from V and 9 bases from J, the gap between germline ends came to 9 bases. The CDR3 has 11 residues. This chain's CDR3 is CASSLGWSYTF. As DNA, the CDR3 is TGTGCCAGCAGCCTAGGGTGGAGCTACACCTTC.

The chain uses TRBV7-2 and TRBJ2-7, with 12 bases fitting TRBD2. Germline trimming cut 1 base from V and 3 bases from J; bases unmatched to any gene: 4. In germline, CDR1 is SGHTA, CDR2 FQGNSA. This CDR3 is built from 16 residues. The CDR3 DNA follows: TGTGCCAGCAGCTTAGAAGGGACTAGCGGGTTCTACGAGCAGTACTTC. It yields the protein CASSLEGTSGFYEQYF.

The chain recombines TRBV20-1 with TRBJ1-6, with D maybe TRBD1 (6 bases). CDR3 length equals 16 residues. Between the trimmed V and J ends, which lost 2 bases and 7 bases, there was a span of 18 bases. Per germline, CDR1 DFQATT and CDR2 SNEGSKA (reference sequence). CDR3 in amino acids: CSARIFRGGRNSPLHF. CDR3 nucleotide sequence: TGCAGTGCTAGAATATTCAGGGGTGGGCGGAATTCACCCCTCCACTTT.

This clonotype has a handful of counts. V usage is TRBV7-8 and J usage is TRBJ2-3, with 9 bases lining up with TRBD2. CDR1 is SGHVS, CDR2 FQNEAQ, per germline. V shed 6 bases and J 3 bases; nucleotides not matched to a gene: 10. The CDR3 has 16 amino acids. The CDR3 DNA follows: TGTGCCAGCAGGCGACTGGCGGGAGGGAATACAGATACGCAGTATTTT. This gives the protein CASRRLAGGNTDTQYF.

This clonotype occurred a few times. The DNA for the CDR3 is TGTGCCAGCAGTTACTCCGGGGGCAGGGAAGAGACCCAGTACTTC. It yields the protein CASSYSGGREETQYF. The V gene is TRBV6-5, the J gene TRBJ2-5; D may match TRBD1 or TRBD2 (6 bases each). CDR3 size: 15 residues. Trimming cost V 0 bases and J 3 bases, with 11 bases left between them. Germline CDR1 reads MNHEY; CDR2 reads SVGAGI.

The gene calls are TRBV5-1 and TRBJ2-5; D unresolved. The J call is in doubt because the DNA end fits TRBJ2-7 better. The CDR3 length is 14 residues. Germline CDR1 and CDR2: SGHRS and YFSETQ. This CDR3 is CASSLVIGPLEQYF. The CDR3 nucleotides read TGCGCCAGCAGCTTGGTGATTGGCCCCCTCGAGCAGTACTTC.

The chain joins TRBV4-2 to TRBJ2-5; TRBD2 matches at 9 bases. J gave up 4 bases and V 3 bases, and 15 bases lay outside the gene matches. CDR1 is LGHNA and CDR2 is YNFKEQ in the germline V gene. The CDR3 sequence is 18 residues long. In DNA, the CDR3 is TGTGCCAGCAGCCAGGGGGTAGTAGCGGGAGATTTCGCAGAGACCCAGTACTTC. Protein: CASSQGVVAGDFAETQYF.

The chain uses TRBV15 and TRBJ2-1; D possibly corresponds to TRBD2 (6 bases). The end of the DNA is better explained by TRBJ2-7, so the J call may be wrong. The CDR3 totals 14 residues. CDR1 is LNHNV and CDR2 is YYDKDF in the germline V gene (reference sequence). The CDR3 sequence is CATGPRGSYNEQYF. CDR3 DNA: TGTGCCACCGGGCCGCGGGGCTCCTACAATGAGCAGTACTTC.

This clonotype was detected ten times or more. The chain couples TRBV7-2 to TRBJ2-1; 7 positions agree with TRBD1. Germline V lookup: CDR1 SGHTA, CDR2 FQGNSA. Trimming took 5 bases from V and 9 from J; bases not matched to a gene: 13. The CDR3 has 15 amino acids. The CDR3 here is CASSQGDRRRGEQFF. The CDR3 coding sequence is TGTGCCAGCAGCCAAGGGGACAGAAGACGCGGTGAGCAGTTCTTC.

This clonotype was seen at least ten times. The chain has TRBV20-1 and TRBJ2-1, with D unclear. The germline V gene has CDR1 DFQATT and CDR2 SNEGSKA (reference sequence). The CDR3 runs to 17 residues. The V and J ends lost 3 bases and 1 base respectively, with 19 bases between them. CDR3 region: CSASGSRIGVSYNEQFF. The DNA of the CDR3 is TGCAGTGCTAGCGGGTCAAGGATAGGAGTATCCTACAATGAGCAGTTCTTC.

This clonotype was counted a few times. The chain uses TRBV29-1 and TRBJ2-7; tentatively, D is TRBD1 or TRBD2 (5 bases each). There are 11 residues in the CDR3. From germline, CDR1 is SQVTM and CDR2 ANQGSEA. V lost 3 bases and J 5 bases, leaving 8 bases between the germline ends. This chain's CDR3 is CSVERGHEQYF. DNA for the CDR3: TGCAGCGTTGAGAGGGGACACGAGCAGTACTTC.

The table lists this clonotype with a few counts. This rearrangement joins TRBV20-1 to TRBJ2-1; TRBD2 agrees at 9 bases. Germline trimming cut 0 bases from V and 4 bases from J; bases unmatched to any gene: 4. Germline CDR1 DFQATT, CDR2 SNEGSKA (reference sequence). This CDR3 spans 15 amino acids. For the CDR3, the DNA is TGCAGTGCTAGAGAGACTAGCGGCGTTTACAATGAGCAGTTCTTC. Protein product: CSARETSGVYNEQFF.

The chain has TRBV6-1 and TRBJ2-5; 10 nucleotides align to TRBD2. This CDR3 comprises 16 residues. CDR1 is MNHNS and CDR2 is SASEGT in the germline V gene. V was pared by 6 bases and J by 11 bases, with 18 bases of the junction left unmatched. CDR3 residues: CASRGLSGGSYNEQYF. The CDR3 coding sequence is TGTGCCAGCAGGGGTCTTAGCGGGGGGTCGTACAATGAGCAGTACTTC.

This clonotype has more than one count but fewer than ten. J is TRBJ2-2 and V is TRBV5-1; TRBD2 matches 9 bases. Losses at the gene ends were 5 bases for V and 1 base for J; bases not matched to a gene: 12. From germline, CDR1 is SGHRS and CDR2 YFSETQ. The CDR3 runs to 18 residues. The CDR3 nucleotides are TGCGCCAGCAGTCGACGGTCGGCTAGCGGGAAGAACACCGGGGAGCTGTTTTTT. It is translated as CASSRRSASGKNTGELFF.

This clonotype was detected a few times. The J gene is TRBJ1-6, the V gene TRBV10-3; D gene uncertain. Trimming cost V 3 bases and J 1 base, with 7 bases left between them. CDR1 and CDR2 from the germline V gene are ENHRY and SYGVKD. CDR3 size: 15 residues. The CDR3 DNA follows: TGTGCCATCAGTGAAGTGGGTTCCTATAATTCACCCCTCCACTTT. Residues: CAISEVGSYNSPLHF.

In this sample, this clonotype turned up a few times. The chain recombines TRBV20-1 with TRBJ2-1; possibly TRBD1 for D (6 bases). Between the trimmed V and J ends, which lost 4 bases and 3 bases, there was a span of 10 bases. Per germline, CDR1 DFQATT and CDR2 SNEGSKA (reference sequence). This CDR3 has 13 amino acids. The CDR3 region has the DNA TGCAGTGCTACCTTAGGGGGCTACAATGAGCAGTTCTTC. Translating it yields CSATLGGYNEQFF.